This TCR beta chain is drawn from a study of shared clonotypes between healthy human individuals. As for the study in general: CD4 naive and CD4 memory each took three plates per donor, while CD8 naive took two and CD8 memory one. General study points: Of the naive CD4 clonotypes, around 4.8% were shared across several donors. Exclusively blood specimens were collected; tissue repertoires likely differ.

CDR1 and CDR2 from the germline V gene are GTSNPN and SVGIG (reference sequence). This CDR3 has 15 residues. Trimming cost V 0 bases and J 5 bases, with 16 bases left between them. Details on this clone: What it binds is not known.

CD45RO-negative CD8 cells positively selected for CCR7 made up the naive population, which excluded terminally differentiated effector memory CD45RA+ cells. This was a deep-level run. The data were produced by immunoSEQ multiplex PCR, yet TCRdb's version contains in-frame clones alone and is incomplete. The sample yields around 2,100,000 clones, about 95% seen once. V gene TRBV30 combines with J gene TRBJ1-1; D is ambiguous. Sample: naive CD8+ T cells sorted from blood. This sequence was found in a man between 18 and 29 years old in good health. CDR3 DNA: TGTGCCTGGAGTGTAGGCTATGGAGGGAAAACTGAAGCTTTCTTT. As protein: CAWSVGYGGKTEAFF.